This T cell receptor (beta chain) was sequenced during a study of blood T cell repertoires in COVID-19. Study overall: There were acute and convalescent COVID-19 samples, and they came from the United States, Italy and Spain. T cells, B-cell-depleted T cells, or PBMCs supplied cDNA or gDNA.

The CDR3 has 14 amino acids. Germline CDR1 LNHDA, CDR2 SQIVND (reference sequence). With 6 bases removed from V and 0 bases from J, the gap between germline ends came to 9 bases. How the authors handled the data: Reference gene primer amplification yielded estimated nucleated cell counts. Profiling relied on immunoSEQ multiplex PCR, and the TCRdb table lists in-frame clones only, not all of them. D and trimming were read from the DNA, whereas the V and J calls and clone size are those reported in that table. The table shows approximately 310,000 clones, with 87% occurring only once. Sequencing was performed on peripheral blood. V is TRBV19 and J is TRBJ1-5; D uncertain. This clonotype was obtained from a man in his forties or fifties with active or convalescent COVID-19. CDR3 sequence reads: CASRRRDSNQPQHF. CDR3 bases: TGTGCCAGTAGGAGGCGGGATAGCAATCAGCCCCAGCATTTT.